Presented here are 15 T cell receptor beta chains from one specimen sequenced in a study of cytomegalovirus exposure and HLA in healthy donors. In the PCR, 60 Vbeta and 13 Jbeta primers were used. Clones were sequenced by immunoSEQ multiplex PCR, and TCRdb holds only the in-frame ones, with some missing. The sample lists over 90,000 clones, 81% occurring once. Sequencing input: PBMCs. Receptor source: a man aged 40-49 years in good health and CMV-seropositive.

This chain connects TRBV28 to TRBJ2-1, with 9 bases matching TRBD1. With V trimmed by 5 bases and J by 0 bases, 17 bases remained unmatched. Looked up from germline, CDR1 is MDHEN and CDR2 is SYDVKM. This CDR3 region has 20 residues. CDR3 nucleotides: TGTGCCAGCAGTACCGCCGGGACAGGGAGCGTTAGCGGCTCCTACAATGAGCAGTTCTTC. It specifies CASSTAGTGSVSGSYNEQFF.

The V and J genes are TRBV27 and TRBJ2-7, with D perhaps TRBD1 (5 bases). The germline V gene encodes CDR1 MNHEY and CDR2 SMNVEV (reference sequence). This CDR3 has 14 amino acids. Deletions cut 6 bases from V and 0 bases from J, with 12 bases between. This CDR3 is CASSPWGRSYEQYF. Here the CDR3 DNA reads TGTGCCAGCAGCCCCTGGGGCCGCTCCTACGAGCAGTACTTC.

CDR3 nucleotide sequence: TGCGCCAGCAGTGCGGAACAGGGGGTTGGGAATGAGCAGTTCTTC. Residues: CASSAEQGVGNEQFF. The chain joins TRBV10-1 to TRBJ2-1; TRBD1 matches 8 bases. Germline V lookup: CDR1 WNHNN, CDR2 SYGVQD (reference sequence). The V segment lost 4 bases and the J segment 7 bases; nucleotides outside the gene matches: 9. The CDR3 is 15 amino acids.

The chain's CDR3 is CASTTPGTGGNEQFF. CDR3 nucleotide sequence: TGCGCCAGCACGACCCCTGGGACAGGAGGGAATGAGCAGTTCTTC. The chain has TRBV23-1 and TRBJ2-1, with TRBD1 identical over 8 bases. TRBV23-1 counts as an open reading frame of uncertain function. The CDR3 consists of 15 residues. The junction had 12 bases not matched to a gene; V was cut back by 7 bases and J by 7 bases.

This clone came up a few times. The chain employs TRBV28 and TRBJ2-5, with TRBD2 as a possible D gene (6 bases). V was cut by 8 bases and J by 1 base, with 11 bases left in between. The CDR3 loop spans 13 amino acids. Germline values: CDR1 MDHEN, CDR2 SYDVKM. The CDR3 is CASGPGLQETQYF. As DNA, the CDR3 is TGTGCCAGCGGCCCGGGACTCCAAGAGACCCAGTACTTC.

The chain carries TRBV5-8 and TRBJ1-2; D ambiguous. The germline V gene has CDR1 SGHTS and CDR2 YDEGEE. With 0 bases removed from V and 1 base from J, the gap between germline ends came to 10 bases. The CDR3 totals 15 residues. The CDR3 region is CASSLGQNLNYGYTF. CDR3 bases: TGTGCCAGCAGCTTGGGGCAGAATCTTAACTATGGCTACACCTTC.

The chain carries TRBV18 and TRBJ1-3; TRBD1 matches 9 bases. Trimming cost V 4 bases and J 3 bases; bases outside gene matches: 4. Germline V gene data show CDR1 as KGHSH and CDR2 as LQKENI. The CDR3 has 15 amino acids. The CDR3 reads CASSRQGQGGNTIYF. In DNA form, the CDR3 reads TGTGCCAGCTCACGACAGGGACAGGGTGGAAACACCATATATTTT.

The chain employs TRBV28 and TRBJ2-7, with D possibly being TRBD2 (6 bases). The CDR3 consists of 16 residues. The V end lost 1 base, the J end lost 0 bases, and 13 bases lay between the germline ends. Germline V gene sequence: CDR1 MDHEN, CDR2 SYDVKM. The DNA of the CDR3 is TGTGCCAGCAGTTTATCGGGACTCCTGAGCTCCTACGAGCAGTACTTC. Translation: CASSLSGLLSSYEQYF.

This clone has just one count. This rearrangement joins TRBV25-1 to TRBJ2-2; D unresolved. V was clipped by 4 bases and J by 1 base, with 4 bases between them. Germline assignment: CDR1 MGHDK and CDR2 SYGVNS. This CDR3 has 13 amino acids. The CDR3 loop is CASSGQNTGELFF. The CDR3 DNA reads TGTGCCAGCAGTGGGCAGAACACCGGGGAGCTGTTTTTT.

The sample holds a few counts of this clone. The V and J genes are TRBV29-1 and TRBJ2-7; D is unresolved. The CDR3 is 11 residues long. CDR1 and CDR2 (germline): SQVTM, ANQGSEA. The germline V and J ends were trimmed by 8 bases and 6 bases, with 14 bases remaining between them. The CDR3 nucleotides read TGCAGCCTGAAAGTGGGCCGCGAGCAGTACTTC. Its translation: CSLKVGREQYF.

As for this clone: At one end, the junction sequence differs from germline, possibly due to a read error. Here the CDR3 DNA reads TGTGCCAGCAGCTTAAACAGGGCCCTCAAAAACATTCGGTACTTC. Residues: CASSLNRALKNIRYF. The chain links TRBV7-9 to TRBJ2-4, with D perhaps matching TRBD1 (6 bases). From germline, CDR1 is SEHNR and CDR2 FQNEAQ (reference sequence). The CDR3 loop spans 15 amino acids.

The rearrangement links TRBV5-1 to TRBJ1-4, with D perhaps matching TRBD1 (6 bases). The V and J ends lost 4 bases and 4 bases respectively, with 11 bases between them. The germline gives CDR1 SGHRS, CDR2 YFSETQ. The CDR3 is made up of 14 amino acids. The CDR3 nucleotides are TGCGCCAGCAGCCCGCGACAGGATAATGAAAAACTGTTTTTT. The encoded protein is CASSPRQDNEKLFF.

V gene TRBV5-1 combines with J gene TRBJ1-5; no firm D call. V shed 4 bases and J shed 0 bases, with 11 bases lying between them. Looked up from germline, CDR1 is SGHRS and CDR2 is YFSETQ. CDR3 length: 15 amino acids. The CDR3 sequence is CASSPGDYSNQPQHF. CDR3 coding DNA: TGCGCCAGCAGCCCAGGAGACTATAGCAATCAGCCCCAGCATTTT.

In its sample, this clone was seen a few times. Sequence at one end of the junction differs from germline and may be a read error. The chain is built from TRBV7-7 and TRBJ2-2; 9 bases fit TRBD2. Germline lookup yields CDR1 SSHAT and CDR2 FNYEAQ (reference sequence). The CDR3 loop spans 15 amino acids. The CDR3 reads CASSATSGRAGELFF. CDR3 in DNA: TGTGCTAGCAGCGCGACTAGCGGCCGTGCGGGGGAGCTGTTTTTT.

J is TRBJ2-5 and V is TRBV29-1, with D perhaps TRBD2 (5 bases). Germline CDR1 SQVTM, CDR2 ANQGSEA. The CDR3 length is 12 residues. V lost 2 bases and J lost 5, with 9 bases in between. The CDR3 DNA reads TGCAGCGTTGAATTGGCGGGTGAGACCCAGTACTTC. The encoded protein is CSVELAGETQYF. Filled out from reference TRBV29-1 and TRBJ2-5, the complete variable domain reads SAVISQKPSRDICQRGTSLTIQCQVDSQVTMMFWYRQQPGQSLTLIATANQGSEATYESGFVIDKFPISRPNLTFSTLTVSNMSPEDSSIYLCSVELAGETQYFGPGTRLLVL.